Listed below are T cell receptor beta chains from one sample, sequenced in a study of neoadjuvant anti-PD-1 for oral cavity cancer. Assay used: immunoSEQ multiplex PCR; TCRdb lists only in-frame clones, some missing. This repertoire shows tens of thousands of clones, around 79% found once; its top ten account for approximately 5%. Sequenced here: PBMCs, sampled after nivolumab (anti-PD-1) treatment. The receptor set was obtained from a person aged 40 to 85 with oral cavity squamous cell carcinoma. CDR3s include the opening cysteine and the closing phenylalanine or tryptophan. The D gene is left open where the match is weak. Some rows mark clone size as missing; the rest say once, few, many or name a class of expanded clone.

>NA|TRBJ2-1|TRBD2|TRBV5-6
CASSPARLAHNEQFF
TGTGCCAGCAGTCCTGCCCGACTAGCTCACAATGAGCAGTTCTTC
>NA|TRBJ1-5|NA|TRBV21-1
CASSNLQYDNQPQHF
TGTGCCAGCAGCAATCTCCAGTACGACAATCAGCCCCAGCATTTT
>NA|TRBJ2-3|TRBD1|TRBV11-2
CASSGRQGSDTQYF
TGTGCCAGCAGCGGTCGACAGGGATCAGATACGCAGTATTTT
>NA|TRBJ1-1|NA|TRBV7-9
CASSLSPGTEAFF
TGTGCCAGCAGCTTATCCCCGGGAACTGAAGCTTTCTTT
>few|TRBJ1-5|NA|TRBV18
CASSPPGGSGSPQHF
TGTGCCAGCTCACCACCCGGGGGCTCGGGGTCGCCCCAGCATTTT
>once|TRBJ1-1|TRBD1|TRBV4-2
CASSQDSGGTEAFF
TGTGCCAGCAGCCAAGACTCAGGGGGCACTGAAGCTTTCTTT
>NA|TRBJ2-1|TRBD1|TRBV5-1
CASSRTGGPYNEQFF
TGCGCCAGCAGCCGCACAGGGGGGCCCTACAATGAGCAGTTCTTC
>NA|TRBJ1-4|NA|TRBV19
CASRPQSSNEKLFF
TGTGCCAGTAGGCCCCAAAGCTCTAATGAAAAACTGTTTTTT
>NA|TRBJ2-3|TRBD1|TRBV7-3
CASSLSPGQVFGDTQYF
TGTGCCAGCAGCTTATCTCCGGGACAGGTATTCGGAGATACGCAGTATTTT
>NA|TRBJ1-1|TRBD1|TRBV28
CASSYRGHTEAFF
TGTGCCAGCAGTTACAGGGGGCACACTGAAGCTTTCTTT
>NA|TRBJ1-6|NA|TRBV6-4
CASTLDSSSYNSPLHF
TGTGCCAGCACTCTGGACTCGAGCTCTTATAATTCACCCCTCCACTTT
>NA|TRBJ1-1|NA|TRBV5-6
CASSYPLNTEAFF
TGTGCCAGCAGCTATCCCTTAAACACTGAAGCTTTCTTT
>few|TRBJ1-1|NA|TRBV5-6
CASSLFESAEAFF
TGTGCCAGCAGCTTGTTTGAGAGCGCTGAAGCTTTCTTT
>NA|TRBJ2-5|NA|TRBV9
CASSVSGETQYF
TGTGCCAGCAGCGTGAGTGGGGAGACCCAGTACTTC
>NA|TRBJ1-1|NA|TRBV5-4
CAILTGGRNTEAFF
TGTGCCATCCTCACGGGCGGGCGGAACACTGAAGCTTTCTTT
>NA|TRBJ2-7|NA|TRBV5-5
CASSLWGEQYF
TGTGCCAGCAGCTTATGGGGGGAGCAGTACTTC
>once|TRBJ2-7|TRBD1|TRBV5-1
CASSADRDEQYF
TGCGCCAGCAGCGCAGACAGGGACGAGCAGTACTTC
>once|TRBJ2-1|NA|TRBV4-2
CASSQDTQRASSYNEQFF
TGTGCCAGCAGCCAAGATACCCAGCGTGCGAGCTCCTACAATGAGCAGTTCTTC
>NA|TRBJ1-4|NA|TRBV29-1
CSVEVVDTVNEKLFF
TGCAGCGTTGAAGTAGTGGACACCGTAAATGAAAAACTGTTTTTT
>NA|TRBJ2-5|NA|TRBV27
CASSLSNPWRETQYF
TGTGCCAGCAGTTTATCGAACCCTTGGAGGGAGACCCAGTACTTC
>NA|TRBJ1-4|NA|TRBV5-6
CASSETSAGALGEKLFF
TGTGCCAGCAGCGAAACGTCTGCGGGGGCGTTGGGGGAAAAACTGTTTTTT
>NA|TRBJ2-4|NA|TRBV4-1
CASSIEGGKNIQYF
TGCGCCAGCAGCATAGAAGGGGGTAAAAACATTCAGTACTTC
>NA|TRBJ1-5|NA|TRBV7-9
CASSLGEVGQPQHF
TGTGCCAGCAGCTTAGGAGAGGTTGGACAGCCCCAGCATTTT
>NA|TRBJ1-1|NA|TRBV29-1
CSAAMNTEAFF
TGCAGCGCTGCTATGAACACTGAAGCTTTCTTT
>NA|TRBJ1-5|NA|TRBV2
CASLGRANQPQHF
TGTGCCAGTCTCGGACGGGCGAATCAGCCCCAGCATTTT
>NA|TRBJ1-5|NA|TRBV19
CASNPLRQANQPQHF
TGTGCCAGTAATCCCCTCCGGCAGGCGAATCAGCCCCAGCATTTT
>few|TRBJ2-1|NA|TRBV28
CASSFRLGTYSEQFF
TGTGCCAGCAGTTTCAGACTAGGTACATACAGTGAGCAGTTCTTC
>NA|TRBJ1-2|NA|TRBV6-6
CASSYSLQGSYGYTF
TGTGCCAGCAGTTACTCTCTCCAGGGTTCTTATGGCTACACCTTC
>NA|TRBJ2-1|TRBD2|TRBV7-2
CASSLTSGGADEQFF
TGTGCCAGCAGCTTGACTAGCGGGGGGGCCGATGAGCAGTTCTTC
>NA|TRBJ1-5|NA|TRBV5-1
CASSLDGVQPQHF
TGCGCCAGCAGCTTGGACGGGGTCCAGCCCCAGCATTTT
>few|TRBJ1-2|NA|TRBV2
CASTFESYGYTF
TGTGCCAGCACCTTCGAGAGCTATGGCTACACCTTC
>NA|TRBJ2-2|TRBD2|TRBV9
CASRGSGALNTGELFF
TGTGCCAGCAGGGGTAGCGGGGCCCTGAACACCGGGGAGCTGTTTTTT
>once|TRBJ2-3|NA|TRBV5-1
CASSSGSHTDTQYF
TGCGCCAGCAGCTCGGGAAGCCACACAGATACGCAGTATTTT
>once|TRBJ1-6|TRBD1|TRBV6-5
CASIKGTGGSPLHF
TGTGCCAGCATCAAAGGCACAGGGGGATCACCCCTCCACTTT
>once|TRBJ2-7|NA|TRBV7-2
CASSLASGHEQYF
TGTGCCAGCAGCTTAGCGTCAGGACACGAGCAGTACTTC
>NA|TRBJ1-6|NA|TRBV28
CASSSAGTGNSPLHF
TGTGCCAGCAGTTCCGCCGGGACGGGGAATTCACCCCTCCACTTT
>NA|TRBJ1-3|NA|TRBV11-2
CASRAGNYENTIYF
TGTGCCAGCCGGGCAGGGAATTATGAAAACACCATATATTTT
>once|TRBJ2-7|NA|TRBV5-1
CASSLDRAYEQYF
TGCGCCAGCAGTCTCGACCGAGCCTACGAGCAGTACTTC